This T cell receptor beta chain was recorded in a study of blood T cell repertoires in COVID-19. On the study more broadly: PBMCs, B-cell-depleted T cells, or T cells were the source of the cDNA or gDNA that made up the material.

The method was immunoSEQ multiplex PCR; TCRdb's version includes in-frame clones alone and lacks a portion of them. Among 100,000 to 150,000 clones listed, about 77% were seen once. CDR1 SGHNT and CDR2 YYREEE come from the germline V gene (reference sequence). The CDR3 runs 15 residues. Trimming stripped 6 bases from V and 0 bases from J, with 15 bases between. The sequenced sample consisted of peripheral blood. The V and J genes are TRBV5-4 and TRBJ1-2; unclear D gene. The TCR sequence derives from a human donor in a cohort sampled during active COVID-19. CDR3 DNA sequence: TGTGCCAGCACCTTTCGGACGGGAACTAACTATGGCTACACCTTC. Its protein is CASTFRTGTNYGYTF.